This TCR beta chain is from a study of regulatory T cells in long-lasting Graves disease. Study-wide results and limits: Analysis covered peripheral blood alone, not thyroid tissue.

The V and J ends lost 7 bases and 8 bases, in that order; junction bases with no gene match: 8. This CDR3 region has 14 residues. CDR1 and CDR2 (germline): WSHSY, SAAADI. CDR3-region Arm-PCR and iRepertoire HTBI primers produced the TCR beta libraries. Using its own MiXCR run on the multiplex PCR reads, TCRdb lists one record per CDR3 protein. The sample includes some 500,000 distinct CDR3 sequences, about 16% of them seen just once. This clonotype was seen a few times. Its antigen is unknown. As for time point: newly diagnosed GD, antithyroid drugs for less than 3 months. From PBMCs, RNA was extracted and then used to make the TCR library. These data are also associated with another study on T cells in Graves' hyperthyroidism and ophthalmopathy. That publication notes: With the HTBI primer set, the TCR CDR3 went through a first round of RT-PCR.

The input for sequencing was peripheral blood mononuclear cells (PBMCs), taken at new diagnosis, from a patient treated with antithyroid drugs. The TCR was taken from a woman aged 40 to 65 with Graves disease. The genes are TRBV10-2 and TRBJ1-6; 7 bases are shared with TRBD1. In nucleotides, the CDR3 is TGCGCCAGCACCCCGGAACAGGGGTATTCACCCCTCCACTTT. Its translation is CASTPEQGYSPLHF.